The next 7 T cell receptor beta chains were all read from a single sample in a study of blood T cell repertoires in COVID-19. The protocol was immunoSEQ multiplex PCR, while the TCRdb copy is restricted to in-frame clones and leaves out a portion. The sample lists 250,000 to 300,000 clones, under 90% seen once, with 3.5% to 5% in the top ten. Sequencing input: PBMCs or T cells enriched from blood (not recorded which). The receptors here all came from a man younger than 45 with acute COVID-19.

V gene TRBV5-4 combines with J gene TRBJ2-5; a weak D match, TRBD2 (7 bases). Germline CDR1 is SGHNT and CDR2 is YYREEE (reference sequence). This CDR3 is built from 15 residues. Trimming stripped 1 base from V and 4 bases from J, with 14 bases between. The CDR3 DNA reads TGTGCCAGCAGCTTGAGTGGGGGGGCTATAGAGACCCAGTACTTC. The encoded protein is CASSLSGGAIETQYF.

The chain uses TRBV19 and TRBJ2-3; tentative D call: TRBD2 (7 bases). Trimming shortened V by 5 bases and J by 6 bases, and 12 bases separated the two germline ends. CDR3 length: 13 residues. The V gene's germline CDR1 is LNHDA and CDR2 SQIVND (reference sequence). CDR3 loop: CASSQGRGDTQYF. In DNA, the CDR3 is TGTGCCAGTAGTCAGGGGCGGGGGGATACGCAGTATTTT.

The chain couples TRBV12-3 or TRBV12-4 to TRBJ1-5; D may be TRBD1 (5 bases). The CDR3 has 13 amino acids. The V gene lost 6 bases and the J gene lost 3 bases, with 9 bases spanning the gap. The CDR3 reads CASRPGYNQPQHF. In DNA form, the CDR3 reads TGTGCCAGCAGACCAGGGTACAATCAGCCCCAGCATTTT.

This chain uses TRBV11-2 with TRBJ2-3; 8 nucleotides match TRBD1. The ends lost 3 bases at V and 4 bases at J; junction bases unmatched: 3. The CDR3 loop spans 14 amino acids. The germline V gene encodes CDR1 SGHAT and CDR2 FQNNGV. The CDR3 DNA is TGTGCCAGCAGCTTTAAGACAGGGGCAGATACGCAGTATTTT. Amino acid sequence: CASSFKTGADTQYF. Using reference TRBV11-2 and TRBJ2-3 for the parts outside the CDR3, the full variable domain is EAGVAQSPRYKIIEKRQSVAFWCNPISGHATLYWYQQILGQGPKLLIQFQNNGVVDDSQLPKDRFSAERLKGVDSTLKIQPAKLEDSAVYLCASSFKTGADTQYFGPGTRLTVL.

This clone has just a few counts. The rearrangement links TRBV6-4 to TRBJ1-2, with a tentative D call TRBD1 (5 bases). CDR3 length: 13 residues. V lost 6 bases and J 6 bases, leaving 14 bases between the germline ends. Germline V gives CDR1 MRHNA, CDR2 SNTAGT. The CDR3 nucleotides are TGTGCCAGCAGCGCGAAGTCGGGGGATGGCTACACCTTC. Its protein product is CASSAKSGDGYTF.

The CDR3 DNA reads TGTGCCAGCAGCAGGGTCTTAGGGGATCAGCCCCAGCATTTT. Translation gives CASSRVLGDQPQHF. J is TRBJ1-5 and V is TRBV7-6; weak D call: TRBD1 (5 bases). V was cut by 5 bases and J by 5 bases, with 13 bases left in between. The germline gives CDR1 SGHVS, CDR2 FNYEAQ. The CDR3 is 14 amino acids.

This clone was observed a few times. The rearrangement joins TRBV5-6 to TRBJ2-4; tentatively, D is TRBD1 (6 bases). This CDR3 spans 15 amino acids. V lost 3 bases, J lost 2 bases, and 12 bases lay in between. Germline V gene sequence: CDR1 SGHDT, CDR2 YYEEEE. The CDR3 bases are TGTGCCAGCAGCTCGGGACATCTGACCAAAAACATTCAGTACTTC. Its protein is CASSSGHLTKNIQYF.